The 3 T cell receptor beta chains listed next were all sequenced from one sample in a study of Ad26.COV2.S vaccination and SARS-CoV-2 variants. Sample treatment: roughly 19 received Ad26.COV2.S at low or high dose, single or two shots; about 5 received placebo; per-sample allocation not given. The samples date from day 63 after the first vaccine or placebo injection. The assay was immunoSEQ multiplex PCR, and TCRdb's table has in-frame clones only and misses some. The sample carries some 290,000 clones, about 82% recorded once. The source material was peripheral blood, sampled in a trial of Ad26.COV2.S vaccine versus placebo. These TCRs come from a person aged 18-65 years who received the Ad26.COV2.S COVID-19 vaccine or a placebo.

The chain combines TRBV19 with TRBJ2-3; TRBD2 matches at 10 bases. The ends lost 1 base at V and 2 bases at J; junction bases unmatched: 3. The CDR3 has 16 amino acids. Germline V CDR1 and CDR2: LNHDA, SQIVND (reference sequence). Written as DNA, the CDR3 is TGTGCCAGTAGTATAGGTAGCGGGGGGAACACAGATACGCAGTATTTT. It codes for CASSIGSGGNTDTQYF.

This clone was picked up many times. This chain connects TRBV27 to TRBJ1-2; 7 nucleotides line up with TRBD1. This CDR3 comprises 15 residues. J was trimmed by 11 bases and V by 1 base; bases with no gene match: 13. The germline CDR1 and CDR2 sequences are MNHEY and SMNVEV (reference sequence). CDR3 sequence: CASSLWAGGGLGYTF. The CDR3 nucleotides are TGTGCCAGCAGTTTATGGGCAGGGGGAGGCCTAGGTTACACCTTC.

J is TRBJ1-5 and V is TRBV6-2 or TRBV6-3, with TRBD1 as a possible D gene (5 bases). CDR3 size: 19 residues. Germline values: CDR1 MNHEY, CDR2 SVGEGT. Trimming shortened V by 3 bases and J by 7 bases, and 28 bases separated the two germline ends. CDR3 in amino acids: CASSYTPAGLKGSQQPQHF. The CDR3 bases are TGTGCCAGCAGTTATACCCCAGCGGGGCTAAAGGGTTCCCAGCAGCCCCAGCATTTT.